The clone carrying this T cell receptor beta chain was counted many times. The data were taken from a study of response to subunit inactivated influenza vaccine. The CDR3 runs 12 residues. Per the germline V gene, CDR1 is LGHDT and CDR2 is YNNKEL (reference sequence). V gave up 4 bases and J gave up 13 bases; unmatched junction bases: 9. TCRdb re-derived calls from the RT-PCR reads in MiXCR, one entry per CDR3 protein. Of under 550,000 distinct CDR3 sequences in the sample, less than 7.5% were seen once. The chain is built from TRBV3-1 and TRBJ1-2; 7 bases line up with TRBD1. The source material was PBMCs from blood, sampled roughly 24 months after vaccination. This clonotype originated in a man aged 45 to 70 who received an inactivated influenza vaccine. The DNA of the CDR3 is TGTGCCAGCAGCCCCGAAAGGGGGCTGCTCACCTTC. This sequence encodes CASSPERGLLTF.